Below, 32 T cell receptor beta chains from the same sample are listed, as sequenced in a study of blood T cells in healthy people across ages. Alongside a J-beta primer mix, a sample-barcoded 5' primer served in a second PCR lasting 7 to 11 cycles. MiXCR, run by TCRdb on the 5' RACE reads, gives a single entry per CDR3 protein. The data contain roughly 1,500,000 distinct CDR3 sequences, approximately 42% of them singletons. Sequencing was done on a sample of blood. The receptors come from a woman aged 18-30 years in good health.

This clonotype appeared many times. This chain joins TRBV11-2 and TRBJ1-1; no clear D gene. This CDR3 comprises 16 residues. Deletions cut 7 bases from V and 5 bases from J, with 23 bases between. From germline, CDR1 is SGHAT and CDR2 FQNNGV. The CDR3 loop is CASTAPPRRRGTEAFF. The CDR3 nucleotides are TGTGCCAGCACCGCGCCCCCCAGGCGCAGAGGGACTGAAGCTTTCTTT.

A few counts support this clonotype. The chain is built from TRBV28 and TRBJ2-1; 8 positions match TRBD2. The CDR3 consists of 15 residues. V shed 9 bases and J 5 bases; nucleotides not matched to a gene: 12. The V gene's germline CDR1 is MDHEN and CDR2 SYDVKM. The CDR3 coding sequence is TGTGCCAGTCAACAAGCGGGGGCGGGGGACAATGAGCAGTTCTTC. Residues: CASQQAGAGDNEQFF.

The genes are TRBV12-3 or TRBV12-4 and TRBJ2-1, with 7 positions matching TRBD2. Trimming took 1 base from V and 4 from J; bases not matched to a gene: 13. The CDR3 length is 18 residues. CDR3 DNA sequence: TGTGCCAGCAGTTTAGTCAGCGACGGGGGGACCCCTTACAATGAGCAGTTCTTC. Translating it yields CASSLVSDGGTPYNEQFF.

The chain is built from TRBV5-1 and TRBJ2-7; a weak D match, TRBD2 (5 bases). Germline CDR1 reads SGHRS; CDR2 reads YFSETQ. CDR3 length equals 11 residues. Deletions cut 3 bases from V and 6 bases from J, with 7 bases between. CDR3 DNA sequence: TGCGCCAGCAGCTGGGAGTCCGAGCAGTACTTC. It yields the protein CASSWESEQYF.

V gene TRBV20-1 combines with J gene TRBJ1-5, with a weak D call TRBD1 (6 bases). The CDR3 is 14 residues long. Germline lookup yields CDR1 DFQATT and CDR2 SNEGSKA (reference sequence). Trimming took off 3 bases at V and 2 bases at J, with 11 bases between the two ends. The CDR3 DNA sequence: TGCAGTGCTAGGGGGGCGACCGGCAATCAGCCCCAGCATTTT. It codes for CSARGATGNQPQHF.

V and J are TRBV5-1 and TRBJ2-4; weak D call: TRBD1 (6 bases). V was trimmed by 0 bases and J by 1 base, leaving 14 bases between them. Germline assignment: CDR1 SGHRS and CDR2 YFSETQ. The CDR3 contains 17 residues. CDR3 nucleotides: TGCGCCAGCAGCTTGGACAGGGAAGAAGGTGCCAAAAACATTCAGTACTTC. The encoded protein is CASSLDREEGAKNIQYF.

The chain employs TRBV25-1 and TRBJ2-3, with TRBD2 matching over 7 bases. The CDR3 has 15 amino acids. Germline V CDR1 and CDR2: MGHDK, SYGVNS. V trimming: 6 bases; J trimming: 1 base; junction bases outside the gene matches: 7. CDR3 region: CASSPGGLGTDTQYF. CDR3 DNA: TGTGCCAGCAGCCCCGGGGGGTTGGGCACAGATACGCAGTATTTT.

The V call is TRBV2, the J call TRBJ1-2; D remains ambiguous. Trimming pared 6 bases from V and 3 bases from J, leaving 17 bases between. CDR1 and CDR2 from the germline V gene are SNHLY and FYNNEI. This CDR3 is 15 amino acids long. CDR3 region: CASRQPGSSHYGYTF. CDR3 nucleotides: TGTGCCAGCAGACAACCGGGATCGAGCCACTATGGCTACACCTTC.

This clonotype has just a few counts. This sequence joins TRBV27 and TRBJ1-1, with TRBD1 matching 10 bases. In germline, CDR1 is MNHEY, CDR2 SMNVEV (reference sequence). V shed 5 bases and J 5 bases; nucleotides not matched to a gene: 5. The CDR3 sequence is 14 residues long. DNA for the CDR3: TGTGCCAGCAGTAGGCCGGACAGGGGGACTGAAGCTTTCTTT. Translation: CASSRPDRGTEAFF.

In DNA form, the CDR3 reads TGCGCCAGCAGCCAAGGCCACGGACAGCCGAACAGAGATACGCAGTATTTT. This sequence encodes CASSQGHGQPNRDTQYF. The gene calls are TRBV4-1 and TRBJ2-3, with D perhaps TRBD1 (6 bases). Germline V gene sequence: CDR1 MGHRA, CDR2 YSYEKL. The V gene lost 1 base and the J gene lost 5 bases, with 19 bases spanning the gap. This CDR3 spans 17 amino acids.

The genes are TRBV7-3 and TRBJ1-5; 8 bases are a match to TRBD1. The CDR3 totals 13 residues. The V and J ends lost 5 bases and 9 bases, in that order; junction bases with no gene match: 6. Germline assignment: CDR1 SGHTA and CDR2 FQGTGA. CDR3 DNA: TGTGCCAGCAGCGAAGGACAGGGTGGGCCCCAGCATTTT. This codes for CASSEGQGGPQHF.

This clonotype was detected only a few times. The chain employs TRBV20-1 and TRBJ2-1, with TRBD1 matching 7 bases. There are 14 residues in the CDR3. Looked up from germline, CDR1 is DFQATT and CDR2 is SNEGSKA (reference sequence). V was clipped by 4 bases and J by 10 bases; unmatched bases: 13. This chain's CDR3 is CSATPGQVHDEQFF. The CDR3, as DNA: TGCAGTGCTACCCCTGGACAGGTTCACGACGAGCAGTTCTTC.

The chain has TRBV20-1 and TRBJ1-1, with D uncertain. The CDR3 is 13 residues long. V was trimmed by 2 bases and J by 1 base, leaving 8 bases between them. Germline V CDR1 and CDR2: DFQATT, SNEGSKA (reference sequence). The CDR3 sequence: CSARNSGNTEAFF. CDR3 DNA sequence: TGCAGTGCTAGAAACTCAGGGAACACTGAAGCTTTCTTT.

This clonotype was observed a handful of times. This rearrangement joins TRBV7-2 to TRBJ2-3, with unresolved D. With 0 bases removed from V and 8 bases from J, the gap between germline ends came to 6 bases. The V gene's germline CDR1 is SGHTA and CDR2 FQGNSA. The CDR3 has 12 residues. The CDR3 sequence: CASSLAESTQYF. The DNA for the CDR3 is TGTGCCAGCAGCTTAGCTGAGAGTACGCAGTATTTT.

This clonotype was seen just once. The junction and the germline gene differ at one end; a read error may be behind it. This chain joins TRBV4-1 and TRBJ1-6; 9 nucleotides line up with TRBD1. This CDR3 spans 17 amino acids. Germline lookup yields CDR1 MGHRA and CDR2 YSYEKL. The DNA of the CDR3 is TGCGCCAGCAGCCAAGAAGGCCCGGGACAGGGTAATTCATCCCTCCACTTT. Residues: CASSQEGPGQGNSSLHF.

The rearrangement joins TRBV29-1 to TRBJ2-7; 7 nucleotides agree with TRBD1. The germline V gene encodes CDR1 SQVTM and CDR2 ANQGSEA. V was pared by 6 bases and J by 5 bases, with 10 bases of the junction left unmatched. The CDR3 runs to 13 residues. CDR3 amino acids: CSVSRTGANEQYF. CDR3 DNA: TGCAGCGTGTCGCGAACAGGGGCCAACGAGCAGTACTTC.

In its sample, this clonotype was seen a few times. The chain carries TRBV20-1 and TRBJ2-1; 7 bases agree with TRBD2. J gave up 9 bases and V 3 bases, and 17 bases lay outside the gene matches. Germline assignment: CDR1 DFQATT and CDR2 SNEGSKA (reference sequence). The CDR3 covers 16 residues. CDR3 sequence: CSASLGPRGRSSEQFF. The CDR3 DNA is TGCAGTGCTAGCCTTGGCCCTCGCGGGAGATCGAGTGAGCAGTTCTTC.

This clonotype was seen a handful of times. CDR3 region: CAIRFSNQETQYF. DNA of the CDR3: TGTGCCATCAGGTTCTCGAACCAAGAGACCCAGTACTTC. The rearrangement uses TRBV10-3 and TRBJ2-5; no firm D call. With 6 bases removed from V and 0 bases from J, the gap between germline ends came to 8 bases. The CDR3 totals 13 residues. CDR1 and CDR2 from the germline V gene are ENHRY and SYGVKD.

A few counts support this clonotype. The genes are TRBV29-1 and TRBJ1-2, with TRBD1 matching over 10 bases. This CDR3 spans 14 amino acids. CDR1 and CDR2 (germline): SQVTM, ANQGSEA. V was clipped by 6 bases and J by 4 bases; unmatched bases: 8. CDR3 DNA: TGCAGCGTCCCTTCGACAGGGGGCAGCTATGGCTACACCTTC. It yields the protein CSVPSTGGSYGYTF. The complete variable domain, with remaining parts taken from reference TRBV29-1 and TRBJ1-2, reads SAVISQKPSRDICQRGTSLTIQCQVDSQVTMMFWYRQQPGQSLTLIATANQGSEATYESGFVIDKFPISRPNLTFSTLTVSNMSPEDSSIYLCSVPSTGGSYGYTFGSGTRLTVV.

For this clonotype: Its ends do not fully match the called genes, so a read error is possible. The chain uses TRBV14 and TRBJ1-2; D unresolved. CDR3 length: 13 amino acids. The V gene's germline CDR1 is SGHDN and CDR2 FVKESK. The CDR3 nucleotides are TGTGCCAGCAGCCCGACCCCGGGGTATGGCCACACCTTC. The encoded protein is CASSPTPGYGHTF.

This clonotype appeared a few times. The chain is built from TRBV28 and TRBJ1-4; no reliable D call. V shed 3 bases and J shed 4 bases, with 12 bases lying between them. This CDR3 is 15 amino acids long. Looked up from germline, CDR1 is MDHEN and CDR2 is SYDVKM. The CDR3 region is CASSFLNSGNEKLFF. CDR3 DNA: TGTGCCAGCAGTTTTTTGAATTCGGGTAATGAAAAACTGTTTTTT.

This clonotype occurred many times. This rearrangement joins TRBV27 to TRBJ1-2; no clear D gene. Germline loops: CDR1 MNHEY, CDR2 SMNVEV (reference sequence). There are 12 residues in the CDR3. Trimming pared 0 bases from V and 7 bases from J, leaving 6 bases between. CDR3 nucleotide sequence: TGTGCCAGCAGTTTATCCGGTGTTGGCTACACCTTC. It translates to CASSLSGVGYTF.

This chain joins TRBV3-1 and TRBJ2-1, with D possibly TRBD1 on 6 matching bases. CDR3 length equals 15 residues. Trimming took off 5 bases at V and 7 bases at J, with 18 bases between the two ends. Per germline, CDR1 LGHDT and CDR2 YNNKEL (reference sequence). DNA for the CDR3: TGTGCCAGCAGCTACGCTATAAGGGGGTTTAATGAGCAGTTCTTC. It translates to CASSYAIRGFNEQFF.

J is TRBJ1-4 and V is TRBV10-3; no reliable D call. CDR3 length: 15 amino acids. Germline-derived CDR1 and CDR2 are ENHRY and SYGVKD. Deletions cut 6 bases from V and 3 bases from J, with 14 bases between. The CDR3 here is CAIRGEGGPNEKLFF. The CDR3 region has the DNA TGTGCCATCAGGGGAGAAGGAGGACCTAATGAAAAACTGTTTTTT.

DNA of the CDR3: TGTGCCAGCAGTGAGCTAGCGGGAGGATCAGAGACCCAGTACTTC. The encoded protein is CASSELAGGSETQYF. The chain joins TRBV2 to TRBJ2-5; 11 bases map to TRBD2. Germline CDR1 and CDR2: SNHLY and FYNNEI. The CDR3 is 15 amino acids. Trimming removed 3 bases from V and 4 bases from J; junction bases left unmatched: 4.

The chain combines TRBV9 with TRBJ2-1, with no clear D. The V gene's germline CDR1 is SGDLS and CDR2 YYNGEE. The CDR3 is made up of 17 amino acids. Trimming pared 0 bases from V and 9 bases from J, leaving 22 bases between. The CDR3 nucleotides are TGTGCCAGCAGCGTAGGGACCTTCCCCGACCAAAAACGTGAGCAGTTCTTC. Translation gives CASSVGTFPDQKREQFF.

J is TRBJ1-6 and V is TRBV20-1; a weak D match, TRBD1 (5 bases). Germline values: CDR1 DFQATT, CDR2 SNEGSKA (reference sequence). This CDR3 has 15 residues. Trimming took 0 bases from V and 1 from J, leaving 7 bases between them. The CDR3 is CSAREQESYNSPLHF. The CDR3 DNA is TGCAGTGCTAGAGAACAGGAATCCTATAATTCACCCCTCCACTTT.

This clonotype has a handful of counts. The rearrangement joins TRBV20-1 to TRBJ2-7, with 13 positions matching TRBD2. CDR1 is DFQATT and CDR2 is SNEGSKA in the germline V gene (reference sequence). The CDR3 consists of 15 residues. V shed 3 bases and J 4 bases; nucleotides not matched to a gene: 6. The DNA for the CDR3 is TGCAGTGCTAGTCCGACTAGCGGGAGGCATTACGAGCAGTACTTC. It yields the protein CSASPTSGRHYEQYF.

The chain combines TRBV18 with TRBJ2-3, with D possibly matching TRBD1 (7 bases). This CDR3 is built from 16 residues. V shed 5 bases and J shed 4 bases, with 19 bases lying between them. The germline CDR1 and CDR2 sequences are KGHSH and LQKENI. The CDR3 sequence is CASSSLRQGGPDTQYF. CDR3 nucleotide sequence: TGTGCCAGCTCATCCTTACGACAGGGAGGCCCAGATACGCAGTATTTT.

The table lists this clonotype with a count of one. The chain couples TRBV21-1 to TRBJ2-3; no DNA check was done on the table's D call, TRBD1. TRBV21-1 is marked as a pseudogene. The CDR3 is 14 amino acids. The CDR3 DNA reads TGTGCCAGCAGCAACCGGGACGGTACAGATACGCAGTATTTT. The encoded protein is CASSNRDGTDTQYF.

The chain is built from TRBV3-1 and TRBJ1-2, with a weak D call TRBD1 (5 bases). Trimming took 0 bases from V and 4 from J, leaving 12 bases between them. CDR3 length equals 15 residues. Looked up from germline, CDR1 is LGHDT and CDR2 is YNNKEL (reference sequence). The DNA for the CDR3 is TGTGCCAGCAGCCAAGATCACCAGGGAGTCTATGGCTACACCTTC. Protein: CASSQDHQGVYGYTF.

In its sample, this clonotype was seen a few times. DNA for the CDR3: TGCAGCGTTGGCAACAGTATGGATCAGCCCCAGCATTTT. Its translation: CSVGNSMDQPQHF. V usage is TRBV29-1 and J usage is TRBJ1-5; no reliable D call. The germline gives CDR1 SQVTM, CDR2 ANQGSEA. Trimming left V 4 bases short and J 5 bases short, with 12 bases between. This CDR3 contains 13 residues.